This entry describes one T cell receptor beta chain. The data derive from a study of blood T cell repertoires in COVID-19. Whole-study context: Whether acute or convalescent, the COVID-19 samples came from the United States, Italy and Spain.

Looked up from germline, CDR1 is SGHDN and CDR2 is FVKESK. The CDR3 has 15 residues. V gave up 6 bases and J gave up 2 bases; unmatched junction bases: 5. Method: immunoSEQ multiplex PCR; TCRdb's copy keeps in-frame clones and lacks some. The table has 240,000 or so clones, about nine tenths seen once. The material sequenced was peripheral blood. V gene TRBV14 combines with J gene TRBJ2-3; 10 bases are a match to TRBD2. This sequence was found in a man in his 60s who had recovered from COVID-19. The CDR3 nucleotides are TGTGCCAGCAGTTCCGGACTAGCGGCCACAGATACGCAGTATTTT. It codes for CASSSGLAATDTQYF.